This T cell receptor (beta chain) was captured by sequencing in a study of blood T cell repertoires in COVID-19. Overall study context: There were acute and convalescent COVID-19 samples, and they came from the United States, Italy and Spain. The cDNA or gDNA used as material had been derived from T cells, B-cell-depleted T cells, or PBMCs.

Methods used by the authors: Estimated nucleated cell counts came from reference gene primer amplification. The table came from immunoSEQ multiplex PCR; TCRdb's copy has only in-frame clones and leaves some out. V, J and clone size reflect that table, while D and trimming were determined from the DNA. There are roughly 96,000 clones in the sample; around 80% occur only once, and 3.5% to 5% lies in the top ten. The trim removed 4 bases at V and 6 bases at J, leaving 8 bases unmatched. The CDR3 loop spans 16 amino acids. The V gene's germline CDR1 is SEHNR and CDR2 FQNEAQ (reference sequence). This TCR was sampled from a man in his sixties with acute or convalescent COVID-19. This chain joins TRBV7-9 and TRBJ2-4, with 11 bases identical to TRBD2. Material for sequencing was peripheral blood. CDR3 sequence: CASSSLLAGALNIQYF. The CDR3 nucleotides are TGTGCCAGCAGCTCCCTACTAGCGGGGGCCTTAAACATTCAGTACTTC.